This T cell receptor (beta chain) appears in the sequencing data of a study of T cells in Graves' hyperthyroidism and ophthalmopathy. As for this clonotype: Its antigen is undetermined.

Study-level points and caveats: Most thyroid clonotypes with frequency above 0.001 were detected in blood.

Amplified TCR beta CDR3 regions derived from RNA transcripts. In the first-round RT-PCR of the TCR CDR3, the HTBI primer set was used. TCRdb called the multiplex PCR reads again in MiXCR, with one record for every CDR3 protein. The table includes hundreds of thousands of distinct CDR3 sequences, over 12% detected once. Each diagnosis was grounded in clinical symptoms, serum thyroxine and TRAb, thyroid ultrasound, and orbital computed tomography. It was 8 to 10 ml of fresh peripheral blood that supplied the PBMCs. Germline V lookup: CDR1 KGHSH, CDR2 LQKENI. Deletions cut 3 bases from V and 0 bases from J, with 15 bases between. The CDR3 contains 16 residues.

This clonotype was sampled from a man younger than 35 with Graves' ophthalmopathy. The chain has TRBV18 and TRBJ2-7; D call uncertain. Sequenced sample: blood. The CDR3 loop is CASSPVERVASYEQYF. The CDR3 DNA follows: TGTGCCAGCTCACCGGTTGAAAGAGTCGCCTCCTACGAGCAGTACTTC.